The rows below give T cell receptor beta chains drawn from one sample of a study of cytomegalovirus exposure and HLA in healthy donors. Data came from immunoSEQ multiplex PCR; TCRdb stores just in-frame clones and leaves some out. Among about 230,000 clones listed, around 85% were seen once. The sample consisted of PBMCs. The source is a human donor in good health. CDR3s include the opening cysteine and the closing phenylalanine or tryptophan. The D gene is left open where the match is weak. The size of a clone is reported for some rows only, either as once, few or many, or as a class for expanded clones.

J: TRBJ2-5; V: TRBV7-9; length: 15; size: -; D: TRBD1; DNA: TGTGCCAGCAGCTTAGGGACAGGGGTTGATGAGACCCAGTACTTC; CDR3: CASSLGTGVDETQYF
J: TRBJ1-1; V: TRBV7-9; length: 16; size: -; D: -; DNA: TGTTCCAGCAGCTTTCGACTGGGTTCTTCGAACACTGAAGCTTTCTTT; CDR3: CSSSFRLGSSNTEAFF
J: TRBJ1-6; V: TRBV18; length: 15; size: -; D: TRBD1; DNA: TGTGCCAGCTCACCAGGACAGGGCGGGGGATCACCCCTCCACTTT; CDR3: CASSPGQGGGSPLHF
J: TRBJ1-5; V: TRBV7-9; length: 15; size: -; D: -; DNA: TGTGCCAGCAGCTTCCACGGGGGAACGAATCAGCCCCAGCATTTT; CDR3: CASSFHGGTNQPQHF
J: TRBJ2-7; V: TRBV6-5; length: 15; size: once; D: -; DNA: TGTGCCAGCAGTTACTATCAGGAAAAACCCTACGAGCAGTACTTC; CDR3: CASSYYQEKPYEQYF
J: TRBJ2-5; V: TRBV2; length: 15; size: -; D: TRBD2; DNA: TGTGCCAGCAGTGATAAGCTAGCGGGAGGCAAGACCCAGTACTTC; CDR3: CASSDKLAGGKTQYF
J: TRBJ2-5; V: TRBV11-2; length: 17; size: -; D: TRBD2; DNA: TGTGCCAGCAGCCCCCGGACTAGCGGGAGGGCCACGGAGACCCAGTACTTC; CDR3: CASSPRTSGRATETQYF
J: TRBJ2-1; V: TRBV5-4; length: 15; size: -; D: -; DNA: TGTGCCAGCAGCCACCCAGGCGGGATGGGGGATGAGCAGTTCTTC; CDR3: CASSHPGGMGDEQFF
J: TRBJ2-1; V: TRBV27; length: 13; size: -; D: -; DNA: TGTGCCAGCAGTACAACCACGGGAAATGAGCAGTTCTTC; CDR3: CASSTTTGNEQFF
J: TRBJ2-5; V: TRBV29-1; length: 13; size: -; D: TRBD1; DNA: TGCGGCGCGACAGGGGGCTCCCAAGAGACCCAGTACTTC; CDR3: CGATGGSQETQYF
J: TRBJ1-6; V: TRBV6-6; length: 15; size: -; D: TRBD1; DNA: TGTGCCAGCAGTTACTCGGAGGGGGCGGTTTCACCCCTCCACTTT; CDR3: CASSYSEGAVSPLHF